The clone carrying this TCR beta chain showed up just a few times. What it binds is not known. These data are taken from a study of identical twins. Study-level points and caveats: Invariant MAIT and iNKT cells may have partly biased zero-insertion analyses.

CDR3 length: 11 amino acids. CDR1 SGDLS and CDR2 YYNGEE come from the germline V gene. V shed 4 bases and J shed 10 bases, with 8 bases lying between them. A universal primer site was added by template switching, and unique molecular identifiers were carried by the cDNA. TCRdb recomputed calls from the 5' RACE reads with MiXCR, one row per CDR3 protein. The sample lists some 270,000 distinct CDR3 sequences, about 8.5% occurring once. This sample also belongs to another study, concerning yellow fever vaccine responses in identical twins.

V and J are TRBV9 and TRBJ2-2; possibly TRBD2 for D (5 bases). This receptor was identified in a woman aged 18-29 years in good health. The sequenced material came from CD8+ T cells sorted from blood. The CDR3 nucleotides read TGTGCCAGCAGCCCTGGACTGGAGCTGTTTTTT. It codes for CASSPGLELFF.